Detailed here is one T cell receptor beta chain. Its antigen is unknown. These data belong to a study of siplizumab effects on memory and regulatory T cells. General study findings and limits: Siplizumab significantly reduced alloreactive sequences traceable to unstimulated CD4+ memory cells.

Trimming removed 4 bases from V and 4 bases from J, with 10 bases in between. This CDR3 comprises 14 residues. Germline loops: CDR1 SGHDN, CDR2 FVKESK. Each sample yielded approximately 9 x 10^4 assayed TCR templates. This table comes from immunoSEQ multiplex PCR, and its TCRdb copy is limited to in-frame clones, with some not included. This sample has about 120,000 clones; roughly 94% occur once, and the top ten carry under 2%. Sample: non-Treg CD4+ T cells sorted from blood. The source of this sequence is a human donor in good health. This sequence joins TRBV14 and TRBJ1-4; D not resolved. The CDR3, as DNA: TGTGCCAGCAGCCCCACGAGTCTTAATGAAAAACTGTTTTTT. Translating it yields CASSPTSLNEKLFF. The full variable domain, with the rest looked up from reference TRBV14 and TRBJ1-4, is EAGVTQFPSHSVIEKGQTVTLRCDPISGHDNLYWYRRVMGKEIKFLLHFVKESKQDESGMPNNRFLAERTGGTYSTLKVQPAELEDSGVYFCASSPTSLNEKLFFGSGTQLSVL.